The rows below give T cell receptor beta chains drawn from one sample of a study of cytomegalovirus exposure and HLA in healthy donors. Produced via immunoSEQ multiplex PCR; TCRdb's table is partial and in-frame only. The table lists some 130,000 clones, around 77% of them singletons, with 4.2% in the top ten. The specimen sequenced was PBMCs. All receptors come from a male donor in good health and CMV-seropositive. Each CDR3 is given with its conserved first and last residue. The order of the fields is D gene, clone size, J gene, CDR3 length, V gene, CDR3 protein, CDR3 DNA. The D gene is left open where the match is weak. Size is stated for part of the rows, as once, few or many counts, or as a class when the clone is expanded.

.	.	TRBJ2-1	16	TRBV7-9	CASSHHTGESYNEQFF	TGTGCCAGCAGCCACCACACGGGAGAGTCCTACAATGAGCAGTTCTTC
.	few	TRBJ1-2	12	TRBV28	CASSLAGSGYTF	TGTGCCAGCAGTTTGGCGGGATCCGGCTACACCTTC
TRBD2	.	TRBJ2-5	15	TRBV11-2	CASRSLAGGLRTQYF	TGTGCCAGCAGATCCCTAGCGGGGGGCCTGAGAACCCAGTACTTC
TRBD1	.	TRBJ2-7	14	TRBV6-5	CASSPDRETYEQYF	TGTGCCAGCAGTCCGGACAGGGAGACCTACGAGCAGTACTTC
.	.	TRBJ1-2	16	TRBV6-1	CASSEFGPTGYYGYTF	TGTGCCAGCAGTGAATTCGGACCCACAGGGTACTATGGCTACACCTTC
TRBD2	few	TRBJ2-3	14	TRBV5-8	CASSRTSGWDTQYF	TGTGCCAGCAGCAGAACTAGCGGTTGGGATACGCAGTATTTT
TRBD1	few	TRBJ2-7	18	TRBV7-9	CASSPRRDRSLSSYEQYF	TGTGCCAGCAGCCCCCGCCGGGACAGGTCCCTTAGCTCCTACGAGCAGTACTTC
TRBD2	.	TRBJ2-1	16	TRBV7-2	CASSLAPAGAYNEQFF	TGTGCCAGCAGCTTAGCGCCTGCGGGAGCCTACAATGAGCAGTTCTTC
TRBD1	.	TRBJ2-2	16	TRBV6-1	CASSERQGAGTGELFF	TGTGCCAGCAGTGAAAGGCAGGGGGCTGGAACCGGGGAGCTGTTTTTT
TRBD1	.	TRBJ1-2	15	TRBV10-3	CAISESLTGSYGYTF	TGTGCCATCAGTGAGTCCCTGACAGGGTCCTATGGCTACACCTTC